Below, 2 T cell receptor beta chains from the same sample are listed, as sequenced in a study of shared clonotypes between healthy human individuals. Libraries were prepared by immunoSEQ multiplex PCR; TCRdb keeps only in-frame clonotypes and omits some of them. The sample includes over a million clones, approximately 78% of them seen just once. The sample was memory CD4+ T cells from PBMCs. The sample's subset: CD45RA-negative fraction. The receptors here all came from a man younger than 35 in good health. Some clones in this sample may be carry-over from other donors' samples.

This clone was detected only once. This chain's CDR3 is CASSGQGGPYEQYF. The CDR3 nucleotides read TGTGCCAGCAGTGGACAGGGCGGCCCCTACGAGCAGTACTTC. This rearrangement joins TRBV27 to TRBJ2-7, with 8 bases identical to TRBD1. The germline CDR1 and CDR2 sequences are MNHEY and SMNVEV (reference sequence). J gave up 2 bases and V 5 bases, and 5 bases lay outside the gene matches. The CDR3 extends over 14 amino acids.

For the CDR3, the DNA is TGTGCCATATCACAGGGGACGGGACAAGAGACCCAGTACTTC. Its translation is CAISQGTGQETQYF. This rearrangement joins TRBV2 to TRBJ2-5; 7 bases map to TRBD1. Germline CDR1 reads SNHLY; CDR2 reads FYNNEI. Trimming at V came to 10 bases and at J to 2 bases, leaving 10 bases not matched to a gene. The CDR3 has 14 residues. Full variable domain (rest looked up from reference TRBV2 and TRBJ2-5): EPEVTQTPSHQVTQMGQEVILRCVPISNHLYFYWYRQILGQKVEFLVSFYNNEISEKSEIFDDQFSVERPDGSNFTLKIRSTKLEDSAMYFCAISQGTGQETQYFGPGTRLLVL.